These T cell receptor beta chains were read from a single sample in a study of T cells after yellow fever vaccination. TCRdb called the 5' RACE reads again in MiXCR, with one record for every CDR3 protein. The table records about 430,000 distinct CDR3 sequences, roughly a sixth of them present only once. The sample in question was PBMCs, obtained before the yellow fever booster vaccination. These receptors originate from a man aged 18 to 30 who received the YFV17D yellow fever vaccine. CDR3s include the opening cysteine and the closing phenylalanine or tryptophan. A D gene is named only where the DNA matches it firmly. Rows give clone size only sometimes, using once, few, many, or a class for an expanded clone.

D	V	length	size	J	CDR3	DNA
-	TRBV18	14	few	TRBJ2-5	CASSPFSQQETQYF	TGTGCCAGCTCACCATTCTCCCAGCAAGAGACCCAGTACTTC
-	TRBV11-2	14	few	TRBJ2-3	CASSFNRVTDTQYF	TGTGCCAGCAGCTTTAACAGGGTCACAGATACGCAGTATTTT
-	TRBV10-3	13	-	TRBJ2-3	CAIGTGAADTQYF	TGTGCCATCGGAACGGGGGCAGCAGATACGCAGTATTTT
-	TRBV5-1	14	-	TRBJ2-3	CASSPRGDDDTWYF	TGCGCCAGCAGCCCCCGAGGGGATGACGATACTTGGTATTTT
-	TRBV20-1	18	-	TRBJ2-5	CSARDPWGEGGWQETQYF	TGCAGTGCTAGAGATCCTTGGGGAGAGGGCGGATGGCAAGAGACCCAGTACTTC
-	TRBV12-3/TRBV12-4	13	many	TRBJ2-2	CASSRRDPGELFF	TGTGCCAGCAGTCGCAGGGACCCCGGGGAGCTGTTTTTT
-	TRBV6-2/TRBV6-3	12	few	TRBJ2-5	CASSYRWETQYF	TGTGCCAGCAGTTACAGGTGGGAGACCCAGTACTTC
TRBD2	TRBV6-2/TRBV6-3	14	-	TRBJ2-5	CASSYGNRGGGQYF	TGTGCCAGCAGTTACGGGAATCGCGGGGGTGGCCAGTACTTC
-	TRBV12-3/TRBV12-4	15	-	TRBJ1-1	CASSFRGQMNTEAFF	TGTGCCAGCAGTTTCCGCGGGCAAATGAACACTGAAGCTTTCTTT
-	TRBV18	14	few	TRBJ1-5	CASSYTTGYQPQHF	TGTGCCAGCTCATATACAACAGGGTATCAGCCCCAGCATTTT
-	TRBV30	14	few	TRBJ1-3	CAWRRRDSGNTIYF	TGTGCCTGGAGGCGGCGTGACTCTGGAAACACCATATATTTT
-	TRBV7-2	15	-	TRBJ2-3	CASSYQSRAPSPQYF	TGTGCCAGCAGCTACCAATCCAGGGCTCCCTCTCCGCAGTATTTT
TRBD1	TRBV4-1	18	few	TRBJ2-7	CASSQVPQSRDRTYEQYF	TGCGCCAGCAGCCAAGTTCCGCAGTCCCGGGACAGGACCTACGAGCAGTACTTC
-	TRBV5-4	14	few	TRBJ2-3	CASGLGGGTDTQYF	TGTGCCAGCGGGCTTGGTGGGGGCACAGATACGCAGTATTTT
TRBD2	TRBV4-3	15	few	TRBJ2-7	CASSGLAGGTYEQYF	TGCGCCAGCAGCGGACTAGCGGGGGGAACCTACGAGCAGTACTTC
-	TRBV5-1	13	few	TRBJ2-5	CASRVGFQETQYF	TGCGCCAGCAGGGTCGGCTTCCAAGAGACCCAGTACTTC
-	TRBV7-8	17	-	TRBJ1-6	CASTHTLTDSYNSPLHF	TGTGCCAGCACCCACACTCTGACCGACAGCTATAATTCACCCCTCCACTTT
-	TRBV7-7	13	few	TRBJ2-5	CASSSTEQGTQYF	TGTGCTAGCAGCTCGACGGAGCAAGGGACCCAGTACTTC
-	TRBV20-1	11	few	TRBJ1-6	CSARDNSPLHF	TGCAGTGCGAGGGACAATTCACCCCTCCACTTT
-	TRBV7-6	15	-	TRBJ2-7	CASSPRLGSSYEQYF	TGTGCCAGCAGCCCCCGACTAGGTAGCTCCTACGAGCAGTACTTC
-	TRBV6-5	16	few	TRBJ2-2	CASSYTGRTNTGELFF	TGTGCCAGCAGTTACACAGGACGGACGAACACCGGGGAGCTGTTTTTT
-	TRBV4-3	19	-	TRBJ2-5	CASSQDSFGFVAAQETQYF	TGCGCCAGCAGCCAAGATTCGTTTGGCTTTGTAGCGGCGCAAGAGACCCAGTACTTC
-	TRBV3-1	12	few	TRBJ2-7	CASSQGFYEQYF	TGTGCCAGCAGCCAAGGATTCTACGAGCAGTACTTC
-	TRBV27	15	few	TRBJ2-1	CASSLMAEFNLRQFF	TGTGCCAGCAGTTTGATGGCTGAGTTTAACTTGCGGCAGTTCTTC
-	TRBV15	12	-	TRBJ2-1	CATSSPLNEQFF	TGTGCCACCAGCAGTCCCCTCAATGAGCAGTTCTTC
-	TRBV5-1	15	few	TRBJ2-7	CASSLADIPNYEQYF	TGCGCCAGCAGCTTGGCAGACATCCCCAACTACGAGCAGTACTTC
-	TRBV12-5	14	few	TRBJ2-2	CASGIQGGTGELFF	TGTGCTAGTGGGATCCAAGGGGGCACCGGGGAGCTGTTTTTT
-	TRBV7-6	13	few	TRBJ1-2	CASSLRGPEGYTF	TGTGCCAGCAGCTTACGAGGGCCCGAAGGCTACACCTTC
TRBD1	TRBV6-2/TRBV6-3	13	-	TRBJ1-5	CASSRDSFQPQHF	TGTGCCAGCAGCCGGGACAGCTTTCAGCCCCAGCATTTT
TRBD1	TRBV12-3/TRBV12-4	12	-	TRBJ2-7	CASRSTGYEQYF	TGTGCCAGCAGGTCGACAGGGTACGAGCAGTACTTC
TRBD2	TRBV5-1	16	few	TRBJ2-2	CASSLELAANTGELFF	TGCGCCAGCAGCTTGGAGCTAGCGGCGAACACCGGGGAGCTGTTTTTT
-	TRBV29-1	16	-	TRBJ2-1	CSVEDLYDSSEDEQFF	TGCAGCGTTGAAGATTTGTACGATTCATCTGAAGATGAGCAGTTCTTC
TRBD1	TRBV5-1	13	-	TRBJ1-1	CASSFRQGSEAFF	TGCGCCAGCAGCTTTCGACAGGGGAGTGAAGCTTTCTTT
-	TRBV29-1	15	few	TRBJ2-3	CSVDPAGASGDTQYF	TGCAGCGTTGATCCCGCGGGGGCCAGCGGGGATACGCAGTATTTT
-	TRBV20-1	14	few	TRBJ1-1	CSARDPRPLTEAFF	TGCAGTGCTAGAGATCCAAGGCCCCTGACCGAAGCTTTCTTT
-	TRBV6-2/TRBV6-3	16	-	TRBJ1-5	CASQKYGDVSNQPQHF	TGTGCCAGCCAAAAATACGGAGATGTGAGCAATCAGCCCCAGCATTTT
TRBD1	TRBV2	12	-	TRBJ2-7	CSSRDRGWEQYF	TGTTCCAGCCGGGACAGGGGTTGGGAGCAGTACTTC